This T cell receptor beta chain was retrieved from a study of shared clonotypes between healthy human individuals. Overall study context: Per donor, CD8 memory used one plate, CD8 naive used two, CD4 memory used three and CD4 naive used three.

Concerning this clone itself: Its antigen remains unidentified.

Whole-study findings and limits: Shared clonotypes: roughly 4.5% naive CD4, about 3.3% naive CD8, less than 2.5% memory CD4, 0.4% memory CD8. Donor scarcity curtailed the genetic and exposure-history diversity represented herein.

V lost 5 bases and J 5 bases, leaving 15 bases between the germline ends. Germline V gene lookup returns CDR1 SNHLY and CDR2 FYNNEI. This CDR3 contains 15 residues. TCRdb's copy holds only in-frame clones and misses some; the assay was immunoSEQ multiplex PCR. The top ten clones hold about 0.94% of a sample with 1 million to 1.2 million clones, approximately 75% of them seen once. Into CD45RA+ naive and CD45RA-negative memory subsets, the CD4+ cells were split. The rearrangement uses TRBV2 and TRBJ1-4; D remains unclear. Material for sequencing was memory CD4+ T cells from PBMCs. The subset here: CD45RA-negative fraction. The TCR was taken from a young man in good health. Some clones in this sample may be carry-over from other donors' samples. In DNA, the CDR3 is TGTGCCAGCAGTCTGAGCGTGAGGGAGAATGAAAAACTGTTTTTT. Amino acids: CASSLSVRENEKLFF.